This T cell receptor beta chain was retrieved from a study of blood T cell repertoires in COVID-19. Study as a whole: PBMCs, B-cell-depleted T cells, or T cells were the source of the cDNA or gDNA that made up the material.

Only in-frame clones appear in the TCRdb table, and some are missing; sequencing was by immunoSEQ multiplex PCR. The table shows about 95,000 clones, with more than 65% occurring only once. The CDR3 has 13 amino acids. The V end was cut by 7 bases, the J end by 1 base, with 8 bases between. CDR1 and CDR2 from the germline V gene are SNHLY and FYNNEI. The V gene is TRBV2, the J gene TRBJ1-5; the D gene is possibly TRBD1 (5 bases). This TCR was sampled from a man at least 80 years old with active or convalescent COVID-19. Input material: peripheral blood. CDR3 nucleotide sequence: TGTGCCAGCACCAGGGTGAGCAATCAGCCCCAGCATTTT. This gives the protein CASTRVSNQPQHF.